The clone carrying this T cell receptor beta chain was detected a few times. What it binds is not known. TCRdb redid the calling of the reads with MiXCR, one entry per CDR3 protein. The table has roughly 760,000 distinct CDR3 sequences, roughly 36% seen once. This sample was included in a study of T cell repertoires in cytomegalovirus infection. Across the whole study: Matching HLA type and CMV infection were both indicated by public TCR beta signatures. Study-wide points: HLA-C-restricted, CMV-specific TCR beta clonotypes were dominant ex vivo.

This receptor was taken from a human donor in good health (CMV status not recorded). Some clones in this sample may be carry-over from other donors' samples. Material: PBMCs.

For the CDR3, the DNA is TGTGCCAGCAGCCTCGGACTAGGGCCCTACGAGCAGTACTTC. It yields the protein CASSLGLGPYEQYF. V and J are TRBV7-8 and TRBJ2-7; 7 nucleotides agree with TRBD2. The germline V gene encodes CDR1 SGHVS and CDR2 FQNEAQ. CDR3 length equals 14 residues. The J segment lost 2 bases and the V segment lost 5 bases, leaving 6 bases of the junction unmatched.